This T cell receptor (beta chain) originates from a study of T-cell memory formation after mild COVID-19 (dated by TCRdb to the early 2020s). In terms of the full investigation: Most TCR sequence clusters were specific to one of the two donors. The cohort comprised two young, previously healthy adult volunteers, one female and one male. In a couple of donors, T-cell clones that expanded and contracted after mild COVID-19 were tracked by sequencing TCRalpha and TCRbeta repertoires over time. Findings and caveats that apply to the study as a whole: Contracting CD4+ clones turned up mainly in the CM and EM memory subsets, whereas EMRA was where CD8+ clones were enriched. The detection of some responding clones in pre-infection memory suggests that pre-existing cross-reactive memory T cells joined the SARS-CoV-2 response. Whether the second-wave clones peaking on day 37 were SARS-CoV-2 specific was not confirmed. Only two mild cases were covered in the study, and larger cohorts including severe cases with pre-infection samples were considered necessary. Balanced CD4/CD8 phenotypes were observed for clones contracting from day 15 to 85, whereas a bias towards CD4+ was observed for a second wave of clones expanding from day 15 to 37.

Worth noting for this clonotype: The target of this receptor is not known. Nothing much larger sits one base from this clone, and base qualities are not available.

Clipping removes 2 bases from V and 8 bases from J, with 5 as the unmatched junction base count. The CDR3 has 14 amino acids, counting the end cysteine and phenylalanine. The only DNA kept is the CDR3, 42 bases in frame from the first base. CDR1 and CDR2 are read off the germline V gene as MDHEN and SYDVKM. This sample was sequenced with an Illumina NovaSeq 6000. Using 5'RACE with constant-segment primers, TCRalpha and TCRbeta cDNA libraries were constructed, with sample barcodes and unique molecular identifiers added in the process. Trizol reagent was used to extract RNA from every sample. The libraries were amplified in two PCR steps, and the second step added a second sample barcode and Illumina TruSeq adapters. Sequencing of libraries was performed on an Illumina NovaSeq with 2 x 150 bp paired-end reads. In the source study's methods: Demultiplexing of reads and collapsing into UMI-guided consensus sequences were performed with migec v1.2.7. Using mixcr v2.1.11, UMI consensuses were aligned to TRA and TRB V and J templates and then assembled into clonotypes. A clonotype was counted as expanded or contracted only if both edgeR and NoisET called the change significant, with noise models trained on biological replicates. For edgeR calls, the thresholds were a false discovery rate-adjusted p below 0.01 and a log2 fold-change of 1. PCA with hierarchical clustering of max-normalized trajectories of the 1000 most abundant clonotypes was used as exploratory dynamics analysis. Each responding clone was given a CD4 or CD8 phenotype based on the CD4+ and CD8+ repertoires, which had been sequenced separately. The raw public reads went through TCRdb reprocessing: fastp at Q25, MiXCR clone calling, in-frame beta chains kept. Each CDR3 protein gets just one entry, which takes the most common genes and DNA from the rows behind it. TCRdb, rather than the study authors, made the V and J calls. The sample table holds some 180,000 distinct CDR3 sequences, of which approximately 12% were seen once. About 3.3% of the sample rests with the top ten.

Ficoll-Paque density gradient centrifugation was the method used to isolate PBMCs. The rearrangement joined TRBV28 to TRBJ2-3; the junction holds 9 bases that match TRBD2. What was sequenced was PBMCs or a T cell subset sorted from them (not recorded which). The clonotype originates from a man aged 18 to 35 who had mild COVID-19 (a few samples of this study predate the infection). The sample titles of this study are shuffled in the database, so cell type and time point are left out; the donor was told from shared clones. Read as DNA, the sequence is TGTGCCAGCAGTTTACCAGCGGGGGGCCCTACGCAGTATTTT. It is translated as CASSLPAGGPTQYF.